A single TCR beta chain is shown here with its context. It has no known antigen specificity. No base-level quality is on record; no much larger clone is a single base apart. High-throughput TCR beta sequencing profiled peripheral blood CD8+ and CD4+ T cells from healthy donors, Susac syndrome patients and multiple sclerosis patients. The Susac syndrome patients fulfilled recently defined diagnostic criteria for definite or probable disease. Bulk CD8+ and CD4+ T cells were purified by magnetic negative isolation, whereas CD8+ TEMRA cells were enriched by FACS. Blood was drawn into EDTA tubes, processed within 24 hours, and PBMCs were isolated by density gradient centrifugation. PBMCs destined for TCR sequencing were cryopreserved in liquid nitrogen and later thawed in a 37 °C water bath. The sorted or isolated CD4+, CD8+ and CD8+ TEMRA cells reached a purity of at least 90%. These data originate in a study of CD8 T cells in Susac syndrome (dated by TCRdb to the late 2010s). Study-wide context: Of the Susac syndrome patients who were sequenced, six had clinically active disease and about 8 were in clinical remission. The study compared CD8+ T cell repertoire clonality among eleven to twelve healthy donors, roughly 14 Susac syndrome patients and some 16 multiple sclerosis patients. Repertoire sequencing was used to test whether CD8+ T cell activation and differentiation in Susac syndrome was antigen driven. Susac syndrome patients were therapy-naive, on corticosteroids (some also receiving IVIg), or on IVIg alone at blood withdrawal. Study-wide conclusions, independent of this receptor: Approximately 15 Susac-specific public clones were identified in the total CD8+ repertoire, and a few Susac-specific public clones were identified in the CD8+ TEMRA repertoire. The study acknowledged that relatively few individuals were included in the TCR sequencing and HLA analysis. Susac syndrome CD8+ repertoires showed clonal expansion, highest in CD8+ TEMRA cells and greater in clinically active than remitting patients.

RNA was extracted using the RNeasy kit, and roughly 0.45 to 1 ug of the RNA was reverse transcribed with random hexamers. The immunoSEQ multiplex PCR assay, covering 54 Vbeta and 13 Jbeta segments, was used to amplify TCR beta CDR3 regions. To correct PCR amplification bias, a synthetic template baseline was used for both primer optimization and computational correction. The paper's processing steps were these. Reads were annotated to V, D and J genes per IMGT and analyzed with immunoSEQ Analyzer, keeping only productive sequences. Clonality was computed as one minus Shannon entropy normalized by log2 of the number of productive unique sequences. For each patient and control, public and private clones were evaluated within the 100 most prevalent clones. Clones were defined as Susac-specific if absent from the healthy and MS cohorts, from 1052 published viral clones and from other ImmuneACCESS disease sequences. TCRdb redid the processing of the public reads, applying fastp at Q25 and MiXCR, and retained in-frame beta chains. Under each unique CDR3 protein, matching rows form one entry showing the most common genes and DNA. Clone size and V and J calls follow TCRdb, not the original study. The sample table shows under 85,000 distinct CDR3 sequences, and about 94% are seen once. Less than 0.95% of the sample comes from the top ten.

This TCR came from a human donor with Susac syndrome. Sequenced material: CD8+ T cells from PBMCs.

Read as DNA, the sequence is TGTGCCACCAGCCGCGCCGCCTACCGCGAGCAGTACTTC. It translates as CATSRAAYREQYF. The sequence joins TRBV15 to TRBJ2-7; the D gene identity is not certain. Trimming removed 5 bases from V and 6 bases from J, leaving 14 bases between the germline ends. Per the germline V gene (reference sequence), LNHNV is the CDR1 and YYDKDF is the CDR2. The CDR3 starts with the cysteine, ends with the phenylalanine, and has 13 residues. Solely the CDR3 DNA is kept, with 39 bases framed from the first base. Outside the CDR3, residues come from the reference TRBV15 and TRBJ2-7 proteins, so the full variable domain is: DAMVIQNPRYQVTQFGKPVTLSCSQTLNHNVMYWYQQKSSQAPKLLFHYYDKDFNNEADTPDNFQSRRPNTSFCFLDIRSPGLGDTAMYLCATSRAAYREQYFGPGTRLTVT.